What follows are 3 T cell receptor beta chains derived from one specimen sequenced in a study of cytotoxic CD8 clonotypes in ibrutinib-treated CLL. Here immunoSEQ multiplex PCR was the method, and the copy in TCRdb shows in-frame clones only, minus some. Among 250,000 to 350,000 clones, 70% to 80% were seen once, and the ten largest hold around 5.3%. This material consisted of PBMCs, taken at disease progression, from a patient treated with ibrutinib. The receptors originated from a human donor with chronic lymphocytic leukemia.

The chain links TRBV7-6 to TRBJ2-7, with a tentative D call TRBD1 (6 bases). The CDR3 covers 17 residues. Germline values: CDR1 SGHVS, CDR2 FNYEAQ. The V gene lost 1 base and the J gene lost 4 bases, with 20 bases spanning the gap. DNA of the CDR3: TGTGCCAGCAGCTTAGGTCGAGGGGCTAGGGGGATATACGAGCAGTACTTC. It specifies CASSLGRGARGIYEQYF.

The chain recombines TRBV2 with TRBJ2-2; D is possibly TRBD2 (6 bases). From germline, CDR1 is SNHLY and CDR2 FYNNEI. Trimming shortened V by 10 bases and J by 3 bases, and 12 bases separated the two germline ends. The CDR3 extends over 13 amino acids. CDR3 DNA: TGTGCCAAGTACGGGGAGGACACCGGGGAGCTGTTTTTT. Amino acid sequence: CAKYGEDTGELFF.

V usage is TRBV7-9 and J usage is TRBJ2-7, with D uncertain. The CDR3 is 16 amino acids. The germline V gene encodes CDR1 SEHNR and CDR2 FQNEAQ (reference sequence). Between the trimmed V and J ends, which lost 1 base and 3 bases, there was a span of 16 bases. The CDR3 bases are TGTGCCAGCAGCTTAGGTTCCGGCAGGCTTCACTACGAGCAGTACTTC. It specifies CASSLGSGRLHYEQYF. The full variable domain, rest sourced from reference TRBV7-9 and TRBJ2-7, is DTGVSQNPRHKITKRGQNVTFRCDPISEHNRLYWYRQTLGQGPEFLTYFQNEAQLEKSRLLSDRFSAERPKGSFSTLEIQRTEQGDSAMYLCASSLGSGRLHYEQYFGPGTRLTVT.